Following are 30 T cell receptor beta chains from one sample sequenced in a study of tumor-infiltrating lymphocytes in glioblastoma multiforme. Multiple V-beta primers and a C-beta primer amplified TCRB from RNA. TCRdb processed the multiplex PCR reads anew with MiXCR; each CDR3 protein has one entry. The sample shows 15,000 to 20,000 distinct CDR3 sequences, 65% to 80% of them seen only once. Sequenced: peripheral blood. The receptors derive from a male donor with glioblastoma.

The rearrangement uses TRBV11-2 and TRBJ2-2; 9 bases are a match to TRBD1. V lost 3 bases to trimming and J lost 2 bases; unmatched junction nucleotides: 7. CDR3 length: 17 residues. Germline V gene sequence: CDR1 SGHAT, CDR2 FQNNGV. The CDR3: CASSLGLQGANTGELFF. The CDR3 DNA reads TGTGCCAGCAGCTTGGGGCTACAGGGGGCTAACACCGGGGAGCTGTTTTTT.

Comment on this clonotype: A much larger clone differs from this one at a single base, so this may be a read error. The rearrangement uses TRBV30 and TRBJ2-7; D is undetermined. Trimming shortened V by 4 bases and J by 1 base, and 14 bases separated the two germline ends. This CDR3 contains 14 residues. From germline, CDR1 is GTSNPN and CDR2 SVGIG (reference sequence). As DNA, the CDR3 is TGTGCCTGGACTGTACCCTACGGTTCCTACGAGCAGTACTTC. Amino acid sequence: CAWTVPYGSYEQYF.

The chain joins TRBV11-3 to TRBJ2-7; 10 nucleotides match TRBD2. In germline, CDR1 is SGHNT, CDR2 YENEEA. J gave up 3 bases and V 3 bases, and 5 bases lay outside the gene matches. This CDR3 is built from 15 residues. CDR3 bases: TGTGCCAGCAGCTTCTTAGCGGGAGGAAACTACGAGCAGTACTTC. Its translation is CASSFLAGGNYEQYF. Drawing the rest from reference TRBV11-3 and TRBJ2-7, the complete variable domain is EAGVVQSPRYKIIEKKQPVAFWCNPISGHNTLYWYLQNLGQGPELLIRYENEEAVDDSQLPKDRFSAERLKGVDSTLKIQPAELGDSAVYLCASSFLAGGNYEQYFGPGTRLTVT.

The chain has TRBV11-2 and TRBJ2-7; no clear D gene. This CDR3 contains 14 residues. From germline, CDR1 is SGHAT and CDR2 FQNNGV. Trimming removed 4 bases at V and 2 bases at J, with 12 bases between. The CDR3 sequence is CASSSFPDAYEQYF. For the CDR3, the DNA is TGTGCCAGCAGCTCATTTCCAGACGCCTACGAGCAGTACTTC.

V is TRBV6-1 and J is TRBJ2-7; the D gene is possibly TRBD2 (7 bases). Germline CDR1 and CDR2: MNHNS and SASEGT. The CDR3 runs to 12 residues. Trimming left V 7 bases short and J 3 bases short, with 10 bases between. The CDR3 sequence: CASTAGHYEQYF. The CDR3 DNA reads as TGTGCCAGCACAGCGGGACACTACGAGCAGTACTTC.

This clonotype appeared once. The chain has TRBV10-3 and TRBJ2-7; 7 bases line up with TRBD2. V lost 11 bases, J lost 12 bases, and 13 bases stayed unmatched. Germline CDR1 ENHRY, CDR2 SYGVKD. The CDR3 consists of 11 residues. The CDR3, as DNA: TGTGCCTCCAGGACTAGTAGCGAGTGGTACTTC. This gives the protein CASRTSSEWYF.

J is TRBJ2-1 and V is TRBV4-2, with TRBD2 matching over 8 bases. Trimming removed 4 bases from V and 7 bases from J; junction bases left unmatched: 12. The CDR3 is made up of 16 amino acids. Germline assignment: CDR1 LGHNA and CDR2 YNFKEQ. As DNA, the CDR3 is TGTGCCAGCAGCCTACCCGCGCGGGGGGTCAGTAATGAGCAGTTCTTC. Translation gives CASSLPARGVSNEQFF.

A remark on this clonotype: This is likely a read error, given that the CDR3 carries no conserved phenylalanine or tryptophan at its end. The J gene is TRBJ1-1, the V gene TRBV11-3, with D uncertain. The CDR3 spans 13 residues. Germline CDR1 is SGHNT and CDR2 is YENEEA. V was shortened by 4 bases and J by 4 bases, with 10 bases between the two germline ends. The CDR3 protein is CASSCGSSTEAFV. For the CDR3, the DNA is TGTGCCAGCAGCTGCGGGTCGAGCACTGAAGCTTTCGTT.

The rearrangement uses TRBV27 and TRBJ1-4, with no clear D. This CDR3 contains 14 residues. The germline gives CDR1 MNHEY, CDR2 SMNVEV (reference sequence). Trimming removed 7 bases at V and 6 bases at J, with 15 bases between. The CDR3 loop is CASKMDDTDEKLFF. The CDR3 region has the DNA TGTGCCAGCAAAATGGATGATACGGATGAAAAACTGTTTTTT. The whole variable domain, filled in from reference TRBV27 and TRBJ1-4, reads EAQVTQNPRYLITVTGKKLTVTCSQNMNHEYMSWYRQDPGLGLRQIYYSMNVEVTDKGDVPEGYKVSRKEKRNFPLILESPSPNQTSLYFCASKMDDTDEKLFFGSGTQLSVL.

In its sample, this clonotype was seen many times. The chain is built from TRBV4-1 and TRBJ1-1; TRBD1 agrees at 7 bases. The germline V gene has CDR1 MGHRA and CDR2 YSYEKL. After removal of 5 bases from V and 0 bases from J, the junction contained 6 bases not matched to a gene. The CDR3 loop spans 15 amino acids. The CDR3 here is CASSNPTGLNTEAFF. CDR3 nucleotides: TGCGCCAGCAGCAACCCGACAGGGTTGAACACTGAAGCTTTCTTT.

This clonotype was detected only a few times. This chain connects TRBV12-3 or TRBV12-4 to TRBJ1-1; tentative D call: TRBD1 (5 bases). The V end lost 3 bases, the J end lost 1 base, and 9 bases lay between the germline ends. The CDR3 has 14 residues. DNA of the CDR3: TGTGCCAGCAGTTTCCAGGGCCAGAACACTGAAGCTTTCTTT. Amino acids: CASSFQGQNTEAFF.

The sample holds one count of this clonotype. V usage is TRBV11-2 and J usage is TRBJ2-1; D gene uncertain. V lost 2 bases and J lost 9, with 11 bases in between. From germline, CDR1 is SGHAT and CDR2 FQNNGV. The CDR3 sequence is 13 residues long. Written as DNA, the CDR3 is TGTGCCAGCAGCTTAAGTCGGGCGAGTGAGCAGTTCTTC. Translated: CASSLSRASEQFF.

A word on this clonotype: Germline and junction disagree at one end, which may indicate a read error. In DNA form, the CDR3 reads TGTGCCGGCAGCAATGTTGGGGGGCTGTTAGGGAACACTGAAGCTTTCTTT. Translation gives CAGSNVGGLLGNTEAFF. V and J are TRBV7-9 and TRBJ1-1, with a possible D match to TRBD1 (6 bases). Looked up from germline, CDR1 is SEHNR and CDR2 is FQNEAQ (reference sequence). This CDR3 is 17 amino acids long.

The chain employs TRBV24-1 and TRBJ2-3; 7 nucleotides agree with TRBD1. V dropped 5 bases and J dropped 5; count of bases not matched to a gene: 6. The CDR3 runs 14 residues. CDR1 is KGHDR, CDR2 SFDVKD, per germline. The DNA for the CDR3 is TGTGCCACCAGTGGCTTCGGGACAGAAGATACGCAGTATTTT. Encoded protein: CATSGFGTEDTQYF.

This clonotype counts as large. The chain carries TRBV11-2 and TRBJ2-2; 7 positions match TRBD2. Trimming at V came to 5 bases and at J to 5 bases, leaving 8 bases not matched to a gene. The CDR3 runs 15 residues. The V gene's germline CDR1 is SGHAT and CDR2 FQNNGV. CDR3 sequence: CASSPAWGGTGELFF. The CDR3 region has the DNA TGTGCCAGCAGCCCAGCCTGGGGGGGAACCGGGGAGCTGTTTTTT.

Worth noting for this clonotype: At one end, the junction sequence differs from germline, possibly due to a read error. The CDR3: CNASGGTEGYGYTF. The CDR3 bases are TGCAATGCTAGTGGTGGGACCGAAGGCTATGGCTACACCTTC. The chain combines TRBV20-1 with TRBJ1-2; the D gene is possibly TRBD1 (5 bases). This CDR3 spans 14 amino acids. Germline-derived CDR1 and CDR2 are DFQATT and SNEGSKA (reference sequence).

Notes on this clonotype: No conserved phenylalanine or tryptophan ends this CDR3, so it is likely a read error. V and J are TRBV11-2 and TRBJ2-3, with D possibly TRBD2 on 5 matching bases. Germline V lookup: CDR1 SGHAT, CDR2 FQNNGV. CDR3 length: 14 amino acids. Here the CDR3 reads CASSWERGADMQYL. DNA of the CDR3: TGTGCCAGCAGCTGGGAGAGAGGTGCAGATATGCAGTATTTA.

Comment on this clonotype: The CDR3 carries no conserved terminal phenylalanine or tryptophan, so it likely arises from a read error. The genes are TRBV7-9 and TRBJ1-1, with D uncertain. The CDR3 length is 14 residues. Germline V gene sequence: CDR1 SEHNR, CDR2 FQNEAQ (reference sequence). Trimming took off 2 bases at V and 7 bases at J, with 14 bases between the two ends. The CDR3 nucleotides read TGTGCCAGCAGCTTACGGAGGGAAAAGTTTGAAGCTTTCTCT. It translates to CASSLRREKFEAFS.

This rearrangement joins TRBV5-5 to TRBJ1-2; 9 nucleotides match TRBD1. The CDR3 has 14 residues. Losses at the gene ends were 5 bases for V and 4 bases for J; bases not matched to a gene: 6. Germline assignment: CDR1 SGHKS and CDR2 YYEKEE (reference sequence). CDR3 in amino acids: CASSDRGSLYGYTF. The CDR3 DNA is TGTGCCAGCAGTGACAGGGGGTCGCTCTATGGCTACACCTTC.

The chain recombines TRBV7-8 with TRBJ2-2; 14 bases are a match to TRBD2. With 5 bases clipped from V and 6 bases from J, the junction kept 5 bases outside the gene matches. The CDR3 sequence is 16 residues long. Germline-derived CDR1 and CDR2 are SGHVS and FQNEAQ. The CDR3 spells CASSLTSGRASGELFF. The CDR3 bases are TGTGCCAGCAGCCTGACTAGCGGGAGGGCGTCCGGGGAGCTGTTTTTT.

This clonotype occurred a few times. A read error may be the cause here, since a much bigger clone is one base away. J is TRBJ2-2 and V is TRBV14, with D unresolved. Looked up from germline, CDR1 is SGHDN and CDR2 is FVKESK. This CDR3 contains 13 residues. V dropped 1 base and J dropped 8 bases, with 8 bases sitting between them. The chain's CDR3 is CASSQAGLGELFF. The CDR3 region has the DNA TGTGCCAGCAGCCAAGCAGGTCTTGGGGAGCTGTTTTTT.

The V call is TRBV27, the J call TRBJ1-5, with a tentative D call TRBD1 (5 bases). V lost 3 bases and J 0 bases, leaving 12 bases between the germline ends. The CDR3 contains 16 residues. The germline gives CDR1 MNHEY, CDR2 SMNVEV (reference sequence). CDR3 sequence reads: CASSLAGPDSNQPQHF. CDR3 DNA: TGTGCCAGCAGTTTGGCGGGGCCGGATAGCAATCAGCCCCAGCATTTT.

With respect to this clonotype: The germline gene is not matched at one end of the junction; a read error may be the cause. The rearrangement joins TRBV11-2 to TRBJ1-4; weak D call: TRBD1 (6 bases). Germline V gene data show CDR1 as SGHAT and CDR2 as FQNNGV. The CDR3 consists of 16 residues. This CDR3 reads CASSSGRGAANEKPFF. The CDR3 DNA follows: TGTGCCAGCAGCTCCGGACGGGGGGCAGCTAACGAAAAACCGTTTTTT.

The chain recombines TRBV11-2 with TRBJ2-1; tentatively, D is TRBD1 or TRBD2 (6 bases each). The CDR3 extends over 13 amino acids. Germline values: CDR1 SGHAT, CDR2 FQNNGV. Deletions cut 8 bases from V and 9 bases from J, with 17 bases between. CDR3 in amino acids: CASDRGHGAEQFF. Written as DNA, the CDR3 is TGTGCCAGCGATCGGGGGCACGGTGCTGAGCAGTTCTTC.

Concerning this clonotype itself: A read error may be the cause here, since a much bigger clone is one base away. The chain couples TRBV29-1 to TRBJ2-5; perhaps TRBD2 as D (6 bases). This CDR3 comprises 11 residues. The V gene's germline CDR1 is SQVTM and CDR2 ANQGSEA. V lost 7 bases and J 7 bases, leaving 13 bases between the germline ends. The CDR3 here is CSGHTGGTQYF. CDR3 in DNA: TGCAGCGGCCATACCGGGGGGACCCAGTACTTC.

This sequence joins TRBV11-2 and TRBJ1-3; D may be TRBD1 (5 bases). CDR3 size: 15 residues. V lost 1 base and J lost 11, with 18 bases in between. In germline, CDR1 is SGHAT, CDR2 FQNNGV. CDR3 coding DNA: TGTGCCAGCAGCTTAGCCCCCTACTCTGGGGACTCCATATATTTT. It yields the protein CASSLAPYSGDSIYF.

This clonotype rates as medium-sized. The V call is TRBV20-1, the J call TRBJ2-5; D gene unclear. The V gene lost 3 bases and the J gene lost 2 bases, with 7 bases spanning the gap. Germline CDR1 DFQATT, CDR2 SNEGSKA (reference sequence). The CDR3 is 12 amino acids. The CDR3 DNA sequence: TGCAGTGCTAGGGACGTTCAAGAGACCCAGTACTTC. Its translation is CSARDVQETQYF.

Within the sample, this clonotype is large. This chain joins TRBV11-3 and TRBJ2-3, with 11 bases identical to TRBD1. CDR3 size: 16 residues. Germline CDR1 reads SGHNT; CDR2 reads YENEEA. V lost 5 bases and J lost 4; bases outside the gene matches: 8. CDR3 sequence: CASSLGTGGNPDTQYF. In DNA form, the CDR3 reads TGTGCCAGCAGCCTCGGGACAGGGGGTAACCCAGATACGCAGTATTTT.

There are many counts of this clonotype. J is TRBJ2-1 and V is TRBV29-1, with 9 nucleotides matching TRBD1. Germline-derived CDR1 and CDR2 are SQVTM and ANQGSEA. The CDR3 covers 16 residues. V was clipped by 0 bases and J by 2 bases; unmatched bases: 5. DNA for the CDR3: TGCAGCGTTGAAGACCCGGACAGGGGAACCTACAATGAGCAGTTCTTC. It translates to CSVEDPDRGTYNEQFF.

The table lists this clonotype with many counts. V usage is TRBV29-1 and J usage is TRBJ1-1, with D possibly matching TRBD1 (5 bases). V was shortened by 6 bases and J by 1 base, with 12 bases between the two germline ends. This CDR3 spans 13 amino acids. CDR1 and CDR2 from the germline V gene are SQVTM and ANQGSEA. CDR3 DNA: TGCAGCGTAGTGGACACCCCGAACACTGAAGCTTTCTTT. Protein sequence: CSVVDTPNTEAFF.